This paragraph reports one TCR beta chain. Its matching antigen is unknown. It was with a sample-barcoded 5' primer and a J-beta primer mix that a second PCR of roughly 7 to 12 cycles was run. TCRdb passed the 5' RACE reads through MiXCR, listing each CDR3 protein once. Found here are hundreds of thousands of distinct CDR3 sequences, more than 40% of them singletons; the top ten hold 20% to 25%. V lost 1 base and J 0 bases, leaving 9 bases between the germline ends. The CDR3 extends over 16 amino acids. Germline CDR1 reads LGHNA; CDR2 reads YNFKEQ. This sample is drawn from a study of blood T cells in healthy people across ages. Background on the study: Capturing about one barcoded beta molecule per two T cells was achieved by template switching.

The study, taken as a whole, reports: Estimated diversity that came from one million T cells was considered an underestimate.

The chain has TRBV4-2 and TRBJ2-2; unclear D gene. The TCR was taken from a woman between 55 and 75 years old in good health. The sequenced sample was blood. This chain's CDR3 is CASSQGLLTNTGELFF. The CDR3 nucleotides are TGTGCCAGCAGCCAAGGACTCTTGACGAACACCGGGGAGCTGTTTTTT.